Below, one T cell receptor (beta chain) is given with its context. The sample comes from a study of blood T cell repertoires in COVID-19. Study-wide context: The United States, Italy and Spain were the sources of the acute and convalescent COVID-19 samples. Sample material is recorded as cDNA or gDNA derived from T cells, B-cell-depleted T cells, or PBMCs.

The method was immunoSEQ multiplex PCR; TCRdb's version includes in-frame clones alone and lacks a portion of them. This table holds approximately 260,000 clones, roughly 90% found once. The V and J ends lost 1 base and 5 bases respectively, with 8 bases between them. The length of the CDR3 is 13 residues. In germline, CDR1 is SEHNR, CDR2 FQNEAQ (reference sequence). V is TRBV7-9 and J is TRBJ1-2; D unclear. The source is a woman aged 40 to 49 who had recovered from COVID-19. The sequencing input was peripheral blood. CDR3 coding DNA: TGTGCCAGCAGCTTAGGAGGGATGTATGGCTACACCTTC. Its protein product is CASSLGGMYGYTF.